This TCR beta chain was observed in a study of T-cell reconstitution after alpha-beta-depleted transplantation in children. Study observations and caveats: Expanded clones from the graft, numbering several hundred, reportedly supplied alpha-beta T cells about two months after transplant.

Preparation of the TCRbeta library used unique molecular identifiers. TCRdb analysed the PCR reads with MiXCR anew, one entry per CDR3 protein. The sample has fewer than 550,000 distinct CDR3 sequences, about 11% seen once. At least ten counts were recorded for this clonotype. Its cognate antigen is unknown. This specimen consisted of PBMCs, obtained before TCRalphabeta/CD19-depleted stem cell transplant. This receptor was obtained from a child aged 2 to 10 with inherited bone marrow failure, due to receive a stem cell transplant.

In nucleotides, the CDR3 is TGCAGCGCTGGGGGAGCCTACAATGAGCAGTTCTTC. This codes for CSAGGAYNEQFF. The chain couples TRBV29-1 to TRBJ2-1, with D possibly called TRBD1 or TRBD2 (5 bases each). The CDR3 is made up of 12 amino acids. V lost 7 bases and J 2 bases, leaving 9 bases between the germline ends. Germline CDR1 and CDR2: SQVTM and ANQGSEA.